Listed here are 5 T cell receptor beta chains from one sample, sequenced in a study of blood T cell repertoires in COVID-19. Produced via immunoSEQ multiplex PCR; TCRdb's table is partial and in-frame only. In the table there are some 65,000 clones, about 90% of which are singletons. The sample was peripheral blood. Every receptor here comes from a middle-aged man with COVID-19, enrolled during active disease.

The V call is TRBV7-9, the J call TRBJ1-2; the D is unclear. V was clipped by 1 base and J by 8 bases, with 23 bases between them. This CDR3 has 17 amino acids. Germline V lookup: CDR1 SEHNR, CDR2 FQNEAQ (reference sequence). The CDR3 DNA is TGTGCCAGCAGCTTAGGCGGGTCTACCCGGGCGATCTCCGGCTACACCTTC. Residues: CASSLGGSTRAISGYTF.

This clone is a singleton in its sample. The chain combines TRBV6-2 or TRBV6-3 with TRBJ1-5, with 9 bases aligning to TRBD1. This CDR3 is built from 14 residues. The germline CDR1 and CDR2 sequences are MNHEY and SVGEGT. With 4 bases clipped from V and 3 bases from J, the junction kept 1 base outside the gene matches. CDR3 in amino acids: CASSWTGANQPQHF. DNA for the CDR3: TGTGCCAGCAGTTGGACAGGGGCCAATCAGCCCCAGCATTTT.

For the CDR3, the DNA is TGTGCCAGCAGTCCAAGCGGGAGCGGAGATACGCAGTATTTT. It translates to CASSPSGSGDTQYF. The V gene is TRBV3-1 (or the pseudogene TRBV3-2), the J gene TRBJ2-3; 8 nucleotides agree with TRBD2. The CDR3 has 14 amino acids. V gave up 6 bases and J gave up 5 bases; unmatched junction bases: 7. Germline CDR1 is LGHDT and CDR2 is YNNKEL (reference sequence).

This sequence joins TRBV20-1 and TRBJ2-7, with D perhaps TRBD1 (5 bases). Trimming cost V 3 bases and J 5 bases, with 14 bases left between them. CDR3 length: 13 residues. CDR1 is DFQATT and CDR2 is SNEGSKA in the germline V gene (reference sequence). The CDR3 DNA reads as TGCAGTGCTAGTGGCACGCAGGGCCACGAGCAGTACTTC. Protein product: CSASGTQGHEQYF.

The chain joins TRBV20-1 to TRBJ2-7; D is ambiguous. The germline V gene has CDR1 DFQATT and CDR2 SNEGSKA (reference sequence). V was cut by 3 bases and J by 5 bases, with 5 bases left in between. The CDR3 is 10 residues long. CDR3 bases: TGCAGTGCTAGCTATGACGAGCAGTACTTC. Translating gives CSASYDEQYF.